This T cell receptor (beta chain) was recorded in a study of molecular identifiers for immune sequencing clone quantification. Overall study results and limits: Sizes of highly expanded clones could be underestimated through identical TCRs sharing a barcode. Spiked TCR RNA from one Jurkat cell reportedly showed up when mixed among some 1 million naive cells. Whereas naive cells kept under 1% of molecules in clones above 20 RNA copies, such clones held over 97% in effectors.

MiXCR, applied by TCRdb to the PCR reads, yields one record per CDR3 protein. The sample carries hundreds of thousands of distinct CDR3 sequences, less than 20% recorded once. The CDR3 is 14 residues long. The germline V gene encodes CDR1 SEHNR and CDR2 FQNEAQ (reference sequence). V was pared by 3 bases and J by 9 bases, with 10 bases of the junction left unmatched. For this clonotype: Its matching antigen is unknown. This may stem from a read error, because a much larger clone lies one nucleotide away.

The chain couples TRBV7-9 to TRBJ1-1, with TRBD1 identical over 7 bases. The receptor was derived from a human donor in good health. Some libraries in this study had Jurkat cell RNA spiked in. The specimen was naive CD8+ T cells from blood, with Jurkat cell RNA spiked in. Subset of the sample: FACS-sorted CD8+CD4-CCR7+CD45RA+ naive T cells. The CDR3 nucleotides read TGTGCCAGCAGCTTCCCCCGGGACAGCCCGAAAGCTTTCTTT. It translates to CASSFPRDSPKAFF.